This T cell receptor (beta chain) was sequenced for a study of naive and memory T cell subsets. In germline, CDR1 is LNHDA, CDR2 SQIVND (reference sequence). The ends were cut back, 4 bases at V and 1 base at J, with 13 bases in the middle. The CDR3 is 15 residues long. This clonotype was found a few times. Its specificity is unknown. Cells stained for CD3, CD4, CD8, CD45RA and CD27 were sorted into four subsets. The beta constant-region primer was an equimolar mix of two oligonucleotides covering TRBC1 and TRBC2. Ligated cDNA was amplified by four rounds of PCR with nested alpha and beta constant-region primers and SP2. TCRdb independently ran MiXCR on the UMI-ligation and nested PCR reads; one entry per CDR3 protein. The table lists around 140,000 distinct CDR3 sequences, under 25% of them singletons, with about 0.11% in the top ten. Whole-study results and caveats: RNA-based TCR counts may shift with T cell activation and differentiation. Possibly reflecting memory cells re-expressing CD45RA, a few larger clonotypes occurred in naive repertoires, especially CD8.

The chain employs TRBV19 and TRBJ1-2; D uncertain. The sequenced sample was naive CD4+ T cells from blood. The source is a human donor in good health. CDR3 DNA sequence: TGTGCCAGTAGTAAAGAAGCACAGAATAACTATGGCTACACCTTC. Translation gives CASSKEAQNNYGYTF.